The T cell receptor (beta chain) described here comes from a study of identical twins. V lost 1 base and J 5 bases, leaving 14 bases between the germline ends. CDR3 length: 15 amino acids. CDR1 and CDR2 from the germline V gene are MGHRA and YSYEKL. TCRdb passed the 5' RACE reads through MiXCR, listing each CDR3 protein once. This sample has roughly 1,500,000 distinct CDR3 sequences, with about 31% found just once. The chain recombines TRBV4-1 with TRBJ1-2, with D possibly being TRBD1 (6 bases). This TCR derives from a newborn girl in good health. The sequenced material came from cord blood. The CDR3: CASSQVVRGHYGYTF. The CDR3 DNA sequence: TGCGCCAGCAGCCAAGTAGTCAGGGGACATTATGGCTACACCTTC.